Listed below are T cell receptor beta chains from one sample, sequenced in a study of blood T cell repertoires in COVID-19. Profiled with immunoSEQ multiplex PCR; TCRdb holds only in-frame clones, not every one. The sample has 130,000 to 150,000 clones; 65% to 90% are singletons. Sequenced: peripheral blood. The source of these receptors is a man aged 55 to 70 with active or convalescent COVID-19. Both conserved end residues are trimmed from each CDR3.

V: TRBV7-6
length: 12
J: TRBJ1-2
CDR3: ASSLKQGNYGYT

V: TRBV6-2/TRBV6-3
length: 16
J: TRBJ2-5
CDR3: ASSYEGSLREGYETQY

V: TRBV7-9
length: 12
J: TRBJ1-1
CDR3: ASRVQGWDTEAF

V: TRBV15
length: 11
J: TRBJ2-2
CDR3: ATSALAAGELF

V: TRBV19
length: 12
J: TRBJ1-2
CDR3: ASNGPGDNYGYT

V: TRBV30
length: 10
J: TRBJ2-7
CDR3: AWSVGDYEQY

V: TRBV15
length: 14
J: TRBJ2-2
CDR3: ATSRDRTANTGELF

V: TRBV24-1
length: 14
J: TRBJ2-1
CDR3: ATSDPTSGPNNEQF

V: TRBV4-3
length: 13
J: TRBJ1-1
CDR3: ASSQGGQWNTEAF

V: TRBV28
length: 10
J: TRBJ1-2
CDR3: ASSRARGGYT

V: TRBV7-8
length: 10
J: TRBJ1-3
CDR3: ASSPRGNTIY

V: TRBV4-1
length: 14
J: TRBJ2-5
CDR3: ASSQQLAGVRETQY

V: TRBV10-3
length: 13
J: TRBJ2-7
CDR3: AISLTSGSSYEQY

V: TRBV4-1
length: 14
J: TRBJ2-1
CDR3: ASSQDSSGSYNEQF

V: TRBV18
length: 13
J: TRBJ2-7
CDR3: ASSPGGQISYEQY

V: TRBV21-1
length: 15
J: TRBJ2-5
CDR3: ASMAPGGGDDEETQY

V: TRBV7-8
length: 17
J: TRBJ2-5
CDR3: ASSPLSSGRLYPQETQY

V: TRBV11-2
length: 11
J: TRBJ1-1
CDR3: ASSPNRDRKAF

V: TRBV6-5
length: 11
J: TRBJ2-7
CDR3: ATDGTGSYEQY

V: TRBV5-4
length: 10
J: TRBJ2-7
CDR3: ASSADRREQY

V: TRBV7-2
length: 11
J: TRBJ1-3
CDR3: ALERGTGNTIY

V: TRBV4-3
length: 15
J: TRBJ2-1
CDR3: ASSQRYLAEDYNEQF

V: TRBV19
length: 16
J: TRBJ1-5
CDR3: ASSISDIDYISNQPQH

V: TRBV20-1
length: 9
J: TRBJ1-1
CDR3: SAITGTVAF

V: TRBV27
length: 13
J: TRBJ2-2
CDR3: ASSPELAMGGELF

V: TRBV24-1
length: 11
J: TRBJ1-2
CDR3: ATSDRDSYGYT

V: TRBV6-2/TRBV6-3
length: 12
J: TRBJ1-6
CDR3: ASSAGLGNSPLH

V: TRBV30
length: 13
J: TRBJ1-2
CDR3: AYRIQGIIGGGYT

V: TRBV30
length: 11
J: TRBJ1-5
CDR3: AWSAQGNQPQH

V: TRBV5-4
length: 17
J: TRBJ2-1
CDR3: ASSRSLGTSGGGYNEQF

V: TRBV7-9
length: 12
J: TRBJ2-2
CDR3: ASTSSPYTGELF

V: TRBV4-2
length: 13
J: TRBJ1-2
CDR3: ASSQAQRARYGYT

V: TRBV4-3
length: 17
J: TRBJ2-4
CDR3: ASSQEMGRDGVAKNIQY

V: TRBV5-4
length: 10
J: TRBJ1-2
CDR3: ASSPDSYGYT

V: TRBV11-2
length: 13
J: TRBJ1-3
CDR3: ASSLVRGSGNTIY

V: TRBV19
length: 11
J: TRBJ1-1
CDR3: ASSITGSPEAF

V: TRBV21-1
length: 16
J: TRBJ1-5
CDR3: ASSKVTAGQGNNQPQH

V: TRBV9
length: 13
J: TRBJ2-2
CDR3: ASSVVGTVRGELF

V: TRBV4-1
length: 13
J: TRBJ2-1
CDR3: ASSQEGGSNNEQF

V: TRBV9
length: 14
J: TRBJ2-3
CDR3: ASSVLAGREIDTQY

V: TRBV10-2
length: 14
J: TRBJ2-1
CDR3: ASSLQGGLVNNEQF

V: TRBV18
length: 13
J: TRBJ1-3
CDR3: ASSTRQRSGNTIY

V: TRBV4-1
length: 16
J: TRBJ2-3
CDR3: ASSQRLTGTTSTDTQY

V: TRBV11-3
length: 11
J: TRBJ2-1
CDR3: ASSLNGHNEQF